The 30 T cell receptor beta chains reported below all come from one sample, sequenced in a study of cytomegalovirus exposure and HLA in healthy donors. The PCR was carried out with 60 Vbeta primers and 13 Jbeta primers. The repertoire was sequenced with immunoSEQ multiplex PCR; TCRdb's copy has only in-frame clones and lacks some. The table has about 280,000 clones, 85% to 90% seen once. Sequences were obtained from PBMCs. These receptors all come from a woman aged 18-29 years in good health and CMV-seronegative.

To note about this clone: The sample carries other DNA sequences with the same CDR3. V usage is TRBV11-2 and J usage is TRBJ2-7; 7 bases fit TRBD1. Germline V gene lookup returns CDR1 SGHAT and CDR2 FQNNGV. CDR3 length: 13 residues. With 5 bases clipped from V and 0 bases from J, the junction kept 1 base outside the gene matches. This CDR3 reads CASSRQGSYEQYF. In DNA, the CDR3 is TGTGCCAGCAGCAGACAGGGCTCCTACGAGCAGTACTTC.

The DNA of the CDR3 is TGTGCCAGTAGTAATCGGGCAGGGGAAGAAAAACTGTTTTTT. It encodes CASSNRAGEEKLFF. The V gene is TRBV19, the J gene TRBJ1-4; D might be TRBD1 (6 bases). Germline V gives CDR1 LNHDA, CDR2 SQIVND (reference sequence). The CDR3 consists of 14 residues. Between the trimmed V and J ends, which lost 4 bases and 8 bases, there was a span of 14 bases.

J is TRBJ1-2 and V is TRBV6-5; no clear D gene. There are 13 residues in the CDR3. The ends were cut back, 6 bases at V and 5 bases at J, with 13 bases in the middle. Germline V lookup: CDR1 MNHEY, CDR2 SVGAGI. This CDR3 reads CASRNPGGYGYTF. In nucleotides, the CDR3 is TGTGCCAGCAGAAACCCCGGAGGGTATGGCTACACCTTC.

V is TRBV4-2 and J is TRBJ2-7; TRBD1 is a possible D gene (5 bases). CDR3 length equals 16 residues. Deletions cut 2 bases from V and 0 bases from J, with 14 bases between. Per germline, CDR1 LGHNA and CDR2 YNFKEQ. This CDR3 is CASSQYGRQSSYEQYF. CDR3 DNA sequence: TGTGCCAGCAGCCAATATGGTCGACAGAGCTCCTACGAGCAGTACTTC.

The chain joins TRBV6-1 to TRBJ2-1, with D perhaps TRBD2 (6 bases). V dropped 7 bases and J dropped 9 bases, with 16 bases sitting between them. CDR1 is MNHNS and CDR2 is SASEGT in the germline V gene. The CDR3 consists of 13 residues. CDR3 amino acids: CASKDGDGGEQFF. For the CDR3, the DNA is TGTGCCAGCAAAGATGGGGACGGGGGTGAGCAGTTCTTC.

V and J are TRBV20-1 and TRBJ2-1; D uncertain. This CDR3 contains 11 residues. Germline V gene data show CDR1 as DFQATT and CDR2 as SNEGSKA (reference sequence). The ends were cut back, 6 bases at V and 4 bases at J, with 7 bases in the middle. CDR3 sequence (DNA): TGCAGTGCCCCCCTTTACAATGAGCAGTTCTTC. Translating gives CSAPLYNEQFF.

The chain has TRBV29-1 and TRBJ1-3; D remains unclear. CDR1 and CDR2 from the germline V gene are SQVTM and ANQGSEA. The CDR3 runs 13 residues. Deletions cut 7 bases from V and 0 bases from J, with 10 bases between. The CDR3 sequence: CSARVFSGNTIYF. CDR3 nucleotides: TGCAGCGCTCGGGTCTTCTCTGGAAACACCATATATTTT.

This rearrangement joins TRBV5-1 to TRBJ2-3; TRBD2 aligns across 9 bases. Trimming removed 7 bases from V and 3 bases from J; junction bases left unmatched: 6. Germline values: CDR1 SGHRS, CDR2 YFSETQ. The CDR3 runs to 14 residues. CDR3 loop: CASAAGGPTDTQYF. The CDR3 region has the DNA TGCGCCAGCGCGGCGGGGGGGCCTACAGATACGCAGTATTTT.

In nucleotides, the CDR3 is TGTGCCAGCAGCGAGAATCTGCCCCTCCACTTT. Its translation: CASSENLPLHF. The V call is TRBV2, the J call TRBJ1-6; no firm D call. V was cut by 6 bases and J by 13 bases, with 10 bases left in between. CDR3 length: 11 amino acids. CDR1 SNHLY and CDR2 FYNNEI come from the germline V gene. Complete variable domain (other parts from reference TRBV2 and TRBJ1-6): EPEVTQTPSHQVTQMGQEVILRCVPISNHLYFYWYRQILGQKVEFLVSFYNNEISEKSEIFDDQFSVERPDGSNFTLKIRSTKLEDSAMYFCASSENLPLHFGNGTRLTVT.

In this sample, this clone turned up once. J is TRBJ1-6 and V is TRBV6-1; 10 positions match TRBD1. Per germline, CDR1 MNHNS and CDR2 SASEGT. J lost 12 bases, V lost 4 bases, and 18 bases had no gene match. There are 18 residues in the CDR3. The CDR3 loop is CASSVYRPTTWTGGPLHF. In DNA, the CDR3 is TGTGCCAGCAGTGTTTACCGACCGACAACCTGGACAGGGGGACCCCTCCACTTT.

This clone was found once. The rearrangement links TRBV6-6 to TRBJ1-1; 7 nucleotides align to TRBD1. The CDR3 contains 16 residues. In germline, CDR1 is MNHNY, CDR2 SVGAGI (reference sequence). Germline trimming cut 7 bases from V and 3 bases from J; bases unmatched to any gene: 14. Here the CDR3 reads CASTLRGQGGYTEAFF. The CDR3, as DNA: TGTGCCAGCACCCTACGGGGGCAGGGGGGATACACTGAAGCTTTCTTT.

The chain links TRBV12-5 to TRBJ2-3; 7 bases agree with TRBD2. With V trimmed by 2 bases and J by 3 bases, 5 bases remained unmatched. Per the germline V gene, CDR1 is LGHNT and CDR2 is FRNRAP. The CDR3 extends over 15 amino acids. CDR3: CASGLMQGGTDTQYF. As DNA, the CDR3 is TGTGCTAGTGGTTTGATGCAGGGAGGGACAGATACGCAGTATTTT. The full variable domain, with the rest looked up from reference TRBV12-5 and TRBJ2-3, is DARVTQTPRHKVTEMGQEVTMRCQPILGHNTVFWYRQTMMQGLELLAYFRNRAPLDDSGMPKDRFSAEMPDATLATLKIQPSEPRDSAVYFCASGLMQGGTDTQYFGPGTRLTVL.

The V call is TRBV9, the J call TRBJ2-7, with 7 bases matching TRBD2. The length of the CDR3 is 15 residues. The V gene's germline CDR1 is SGDLS and CDR2 YYNGEE. V lost 4 bases, J lost 3 bases, and 10 bases stayed unmatched. CDR3 bases: TGTGCCAGCAGCCCTCAAAGCGGGGCGGACTACGAGCAGTACTTC. Residues: CASSPQSGADYEQYF.

The chain has TRBV15 and TRBJ2-2; 8 bases are shared with TRBD1. The CDR3 totals 13 residues. The V segment lost 5 bases and the J segment 9 bases; nucleotides outside the gene matches: 5. Germline CDR1 LNHNV, CDR2 YYDKDF (reference sequence). DNA for the CDR3: TGTGCCACCAGCGGACAGGGTAACCGGGAGCTGTTTTTT. Residues: CATSGQGNRELFF. Variable domain in full (rest from reference TRBV15 and TRBJ2-2): DAMVIQNPRYQVTQFGKPVTLSCSQTLNHNVMYWYQQKSSQAPKLLFHYYDKDFNNEADTPDNFQSRRPNTSFCFLDIRSPGLGDTAMYLCATSGQGNRELFFGEGSRLTVL.

The chain has TRBV10-3 and TRBJ1-1; the match to TRBD1 covers 7 bases. The CDR3 extends over 14 amino acids. The V gene's germline CDR1 is ENHRY and CDR2 SYGVKD. V shed 4 bases, J shed 4 bases, and the junction held 6 bases outside the gene matches. The CDR3 DNA reads as TGTGCCATCAGTGTAGCAGGGGGTCGCACTGAAGCTTTCTTT. The encoded protein is CAISVAGGRTEAFF.

The chain recombines TRBV5-1 with TRBJ1-6; 10 bases align to TRBD1. The CDR3 is 16 residues long. The ends lost 0 bases at V and 7 bases at J; junction bases unmatched: 4. Per germline, CDR1 SGHRS and CDR2 YFSETQ. CDR3 DNA: TGCGCCAGCAGCTTGGCGGGACAGGGGTGGAATTCACCCCTCCACTTT. As protein: CASSLAGQGWNSPLHF. Complete variable domain (other parts from reference TRBV5-1 and TRBJ1-6): KAGVTQTPRYLIKTRGQQVTLSCSPISGHRSVSWYQQTPGQGLQFLFEYFSETQRNKGNFPGRFSGRQFSNSRSEMNVSTLELGDSALYLCASSLAGQGWNSPLHFGNGTRLTVT.

This clone was seen a few times. This chain uses TRBV5-6 with TRBJ2-1; 8 positions match TRBD2. Germline CDR1 reads SGHDT; CDR2 reads YYEEEE. CDR3 length: 16 residues. V lost 6 bases and J lost 1; bases outside the gene matches: 9. In DNA form, the CDR3 reads TGTGCCAGCACCGGCCCCGGGGGGGTTTCCTACAATGAGCAGTTCTTC. Its protein is CASTGPGGVSYNEQFF.

The chain combines TRBV5-6 with TRBJ2-7, with 10 bases that match TRBD1. J lost 1 base, V lost 3 bases, and 7 bases had no gene match. Germline loops: CDR1 SGHDT, CDR2 YYEEEE. This CDR3 contains 16 residues. Here the CDR3 DNA reads TGTGCCAGCAGCTGGGGACAGGGGTCTTTTTCCTACGAGCAGTACTTC. It encodes CASSWGQGSFSYEQYF.

The chain employs TRBV10-3 and TRBJ2-2; D uncertain. Germline CDR1 and CDR2: ENHRY and SYGVKD. The V end was cut by 8 bases, the J end by 4 bases, with 14 bases between. This CDR3 has 14 amino acids. This chain's CDR3 is CAILKARGTGELFF. The CDR3 region has the DNA TGTGCCATCCTGAAGGCGCGAGGCACCGGGGAGCTGTTTTTT.

The chain recombines TRBV7-9 with TRBJ1-5; 9 bases line up with TRBD1. From germline, CDR1 is SEHNR and CDR2 FQNEAQ (reference sequence). The ends lost 5 bases at V and 6 bases at J; junction bases unmatched: 2. This CDR3 contains 13 residues. The CDR3 DNA reads as TGTGCCAGCAGCCACAGGGGGCCTCAGCCCCAGCATTTT. Protein product: CASSHRGPQPQHF.

This clone was picked up one time. This chain connects TRBV2 to TRBJ1-6; no definite D call. V was trimmed by 4 bases and J by 11 bases, leaving 9 bases between them. The CDR3 is 12 amino acids. The V gene's germline CDR1 is SNHLY and CDR2 FYNNEI. The CDR3 bases are TGTGCCAGCAGTGTATCGGGTCCACCCCTCCACTTT. This sequence encodes CASSVSGPPLHF.

The chain is built from TRBV9 and TRBJ2-1; TRBD1 agrees at 8 bases. The V gene end was trimmed by 4 bases and the J gene end by 3 bases; junction bases not matched to a gene: 6. In germline, CDR1 is SGDLS, CDR2 YYNGEE. The CDR3 runs 15 residues. The DNA of the CDR3 is TGTGCCAGCAGCCTCGACAGGGGCGACTACAATGAGCAGTTCTTC. Amino acid sequence: CASSLDRGDYNEQFF.

CDR3 nucleotides: TGTGCCTGGAACGGGGGAACGCAGTATTTT. This encodes CAWNGGTQYF. The V and J genes are TRBV30 and TRBJ2-3; a possible D gene is TRBD2 (6 bases). This CDR3 is 10 amino acids long. The germline CDR1 and CDR2 sequences are GTSNPN and SVGIG (reference sequence). Trimming cost V 4 bases and J 9 bases, with 8 bases left between them.

This clone was observed a handful of times. The chain joins TRBV5-1 to TRBJ2-1; tentatively, D is TRBD1 (6 bases). V was clipped by 5 bases and J by 2 bases, with 11 bases between them. Germline V CDR1 and CDR2: SGHRS, YFSETQ. CDR3 length equals 14 residues. In DNA form, the CDR3 reads TGCGCCAGCAGAACCGGGACAACCTACAATGAGCAGTTCTTC. Its protein is CASRTGTTYNEQFF.

The chain links TRBV2 to TRBJ1-3, with 8 nucleotides matching TRBD1. With 5 bases clipped from V and 2 bases from J, the junction kept 11 bases outside the gene matches. The CDR3 is made up of 17 amino acids. Germline assignment: CDR1 SNHLY and CDR2 FYNNEI. The CDR3: CASSPRNRGLTGNTIYF. The CDR3 DNA sequence: TGTGCCAGCAGTCCTCGGAACAGGGGGTTAACTGGAAACACCATATATTTT.

The rearrangement joins TRBV5-1 to TRBJ2-5, with 8 nucleotides matching TRBD1. Unmatched junction bases numbered 3, after V lost 3 bases and J lost 2 bases. The CDR3 is 14 residues long. Germline-derived CDR1 and CDR2 are SGHRS and YFSETQ. The CDR3 nucleotides are TGCGCCAGCAGCTGGACAGGGAGGCAAGAGACCCAGTACTTC. It encodes CASSWTGRQETQYF.

The chain joins TRBV15 to TRBJ2-7; D remains unclear. The V end was cut by 6 bases, the J end by 5 bases, with 8 bases between. Germline values: CDR1 LNHNV, CDR2 YYDKDF (reference sequence). The CDR3 contains 11 residues. CDR3 in DNA: TGTGCCACCAGGACAACGAACGAGCAGTACTTC. Its protein product is CATRTTNEQYF.

The chain joins TRBV2 to TRBJ2-2; a possible D gene is TRBD1 (7 bases). V shed 11 bases and J shed 1 base, with 20 bases lying between them. In germline, CDR1 is SNHLY, CDR2 FYNNEI. This CDR3 is 16 amino acids long. This CDR3 is CAATQGGAGNTGELFF. CDR3 DNA: TGTGCCGCTACCCAGGGGGGCGCAGGGAACACCGGGGAGCTGTTTTTT.

The CDR3 DNA sequence: TGTGCCAGCAGCTTAGGAGGCATCTCGGACTATGGCTACACCTTC. This gives the protein CASSLGGISDYGYTF. The chain carries TRBV11-2 and TRBJ1-2, with no clear D. The CDR3 has 15 amino acids. From germline, CDR1 is SGHAT and CDR2 FQNNGV. Trimming shortened V by 1 base and J by 3 bases, and 12 bases separated the two germline ends.

The CDR3 protein is CASSQDRKGRDTGELFF. CDR3 bases: TGCGCCAGCAGCCAAGATAGGAAGGGGCGTGACACCGGGGAGCTGTTTTTT. This chain connects TRBV4-1 to TRBJ2-2; TRBD1 might be the D (5 bases). The V and J ends lost 0 bases and 3 bases respectively, with 14 bases between them. This CDR3 has 17 amino acids. Germline CDR1 and CDR2: MGHRA and YSYEKL.